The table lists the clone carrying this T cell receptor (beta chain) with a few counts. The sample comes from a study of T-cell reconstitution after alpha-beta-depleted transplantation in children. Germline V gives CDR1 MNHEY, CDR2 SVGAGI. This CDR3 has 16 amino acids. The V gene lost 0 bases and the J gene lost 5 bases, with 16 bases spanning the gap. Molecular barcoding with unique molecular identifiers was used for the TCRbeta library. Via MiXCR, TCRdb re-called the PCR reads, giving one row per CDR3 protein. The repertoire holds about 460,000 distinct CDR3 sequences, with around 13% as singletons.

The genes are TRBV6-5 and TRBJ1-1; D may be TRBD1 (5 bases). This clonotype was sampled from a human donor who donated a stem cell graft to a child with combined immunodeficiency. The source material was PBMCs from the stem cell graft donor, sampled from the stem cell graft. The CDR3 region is CASSYSAGRVWTEAFF. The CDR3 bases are TGTGCCAGCAGTTACTCGGCAGGCAGGGTTTGGACTGAAGCTTTCTTT.